This T cell receptor beta chain was sequenced in a study of T cells in Graves' hyperthyroidism and ophthalmopathy. General study results and limits: In blood, most of the thyroid clonotypes expanded above 0.001 were also present. Researchers report that a 13 V-J model separated ophthalmopathy from stable hyperthyroidism.

The CDR3 is made up of 13 amino acids. CDR1 SGHAT and CDR2 FQDESV come from the germline V gene (reference sequence). Trimming took off 5 bases at V and 0 bases at J, with 8 bases between the two ends. Clinical Activity Scores of at least 3, NOSPECS grades of at least 4 and durations under 3 months characterized ophthalmopathy patients. Together with thyroid ultrasound, orbital computed tomography, serum thyroxine and TRAb, clinical symptoms were used for diagnoses. In this sample, this clonotype turned up many times. Its specificity is unknown. From RNA transcripts, TCR beta CDR3 regions were amplified. The HTBI primer set drove a first-round RT-PCR of the TCR CDR3. TCRdb re-analysed the multiplex PCR reads in MiXCR, keeping a single row per CDR3 protein. The table records about 52,000 distinct CDR3 sequences, under 50% of them present only once.

The sequence derives from a woman in her forties or fifties with Graves' ophthalmopathy. The specimen was blood. The rearrangement uses TRBV11-1 and TRBJ2-7; no clear D gene. CDR3 in DNA: TGTGCCAGCAGCCCCCTCAGCTCCTACGAGCAGTACTTC. This sequence encodes CASSPLSSYEQYF.